This TCR beta chain came from a study of cytomegalovirus exposure and HLA in healthy donors. Germline CDR1 and CDR2: KGHSH and LQKENI. The CDR3 runs 14 residues. Deletions cut 3 bases from V and 2 bases from J, with 10 bases between. 13 Jbeta primers and 60 Vbeta primers were used for the PCR. This table comes from immunoSEQ multiplex PCR, and its TCRdb copy is limited to in-frame clones, with some not included. In the table there are 70,000 to 95,000 clones, about three quarters of which are singletons. All the people who gave samples were healthy bone marrow donors. This clone showed up just a few times. Its antigen is undetermined. Notes on the study in general: HLA-A and HLA-B allele assignments for most subjects were reportedly predicted accurately using TCR beta sequences.

This TCR was recovered from a man aged 30-40 years in good health and CMV-seropositive. The sample was PBMCs. The chain is built from TRBV18 and TRBJ1-1, with a tentative D call TRBD1 (5 bases). In DNA form, the CDR3 reads TGTGCCAGCTCACCTCAGACAGACAACACTGAAGCTTTCTTT. As protein: CASSPQTDNTEAFF.